The 32 T cell receptor beta chains below all came from one sample that was sequenced in a study of Tregs in tolerant kidney transplant recipients. Sequenced by immunoSEQ multiplex PCR; TCRdb stores in-frame clones only, minus some. The sample holds some 66,000 clones, more than 90% seen once. The specimen was CD8+ T cells from blood, collected before the transplant. The receptors stem from a human donor who received a combined kidney and bone marrow transplant.

This chain uses TRBV10-3 with TRBJ1-1; D is uncertain. CDR3 length: 13 residues. The V gene lost 4 bases and the J gene lost 5 bases, with 11 bases spanning the gap. The V gene's germline CDR1 is ENHRY and CDR2 SYGVKD. The CDR3 loop is CAISAPGETEAFF. CDR3 nucleotide sequence: TGTGCCATCAGTGCCCCCGGGGAGACTGAAGCTTTCTTT.

This chain links TRBV7-9 with TRBJ1-4; 12 bases agree with TRBD1. Per the germline V gene, CDR1 is SEHNR and CDR2 is FQNEAQ (reference sequence). This CDR3 contains 19 residues. V lost 3 bases, J lost 7 bases, and 15 bases stayed unmatched. CDR3 in amino acids: CASSFFPGTGGRGGEKLFF. The CDR3 bases are TGTGCCAGCAGCTTTTTCCCCGGGACAGGGGGCCGGGGAGGTGAAAAACTGTTTTTT.

The chain carries TRBV7-6 and TRBJ2-7, with 9 bases that match TRBD2. This CDR3 comprises 16 residues. Germline lookup yields CDR1 SGHVS and CDR2 FNYEAQ. V trimming: 5 bases; J trimming: 2 bases; junction bases outside the gene matches: 10. The CDR3 region has the DNA TGTGCCAGCAGCCAGGGCCTAGCGGGATCTACCTACGAGCAGTACTTC. Protein sequence: CASSQGLAGSTYEQYF.

The CDR3 DNA follows: TGTGCCAGCAGCTTAGCGAGAGGGATTGTCTACAATGAGCAGTTCTTC. Encoded protein: CASSLARGIVYNEQFF. The chain has TRBV7-9 and TRBJ2-1; D is possibly TRBD2 (5 bases). Looked up from germline, CDR1 is SEHNR and CDR2 is FQNEAQ (reference sequence). This CDR3 contains 16 residues. The germline V and J ends were trimmed by 0 bases and 3 bases, with 12 bases remaining between them. The whole variable domain, filled in from reference TRBV7-9 and TRBJ2-1, reads DTGVSQNPRHKITKRGQNVTFRCDPISEHNRLYWYRQTLGQGPEFLTYFQNEAQLEKSRLLSDRFSAERPKGSFSTLEIQRTEQGDSAMYLCASSLARGIVYNEQFFGPGTRLTVL.

The rearrangement uses TRBV4-2 and TRBJ2-1; 9 nucleotides line up with TRBD2. Germline V gives CDR1 LGHNA, CDR2 YNFKEQ. The junction had 7 bases not matched to a gene; V was cut back by 1 base and J by 0 bases. CDR3 length: 18 residues. The CDR3 DNA sequence: TGTGCCAGCAGCCAAGTGGCGGGAGGGTTCCCCTCCTACAATGAGCAGTTCTTC. Protein product: CASSQVAGGFPSYNEQFF.

This chain connects TRBV4-3 to TRBJ1-2; D may be TRBD1 (5 bases). Trimming pared 1 base from V and 0 bases from J, leaving 15 bases between. Germline lookup yields CDR1 LGHNA and CDR2 YSLEER. This CDR3 is 17 amino acids long. In DNA form, the CDR3 reads TGCGCCAGCAGCCAAGCAATCAGGGTTTTTTCTAACTATGGCTACACCTTC. Translated, it gives CASSQAIRVFSNYGYTF.

This chain connects TRBV9 to TRBJ2-3; 11 bases agree with TRBD2. V lost 0 bases, J lost 2 bases, and 8 bases stayed unmatched. The CDR3 contains 18 residues. CDR1 SGDLS and CDR2 YYNGEE come from the germline V gene. DNA for the CDR3: TGTGCCAGCAGCGTAGATACTAGCGGGGGTCTACTCACAGATACGCAGTATTTT. This gives the protein CASSVDTSGGLLTDTQYF.

The chain couples TRBV29-1 to TRBJ2-7, with D possibly being TRBD2 (6 bases). CDR3 size: 13 residues. The ends were cut back, 3 bases at V and 3 bases at J, with 12 bases in the middle. In germline, CDR1 is SQVTM, CDR2 ANQGSEA. CDR3 protein: CSVEEGPLYEQYF. DNA of the CDR3: TGCAGCGTTGAGGAGGGTCCCCTCTACGAGCAGTACTTC.

The chain employs TRBV9 and TRBJ2-1; perhaps TRBD2 as D (7 bases). This CDR3 is built from 16 residues. V was shortened by 0 bases and J by 4 bases, with 14 bases between the two germline ends. CDR1 is SGDLS, CDR2 YYNGEE, per germline. CDR3 sequence: CASSVGSGGQYNEQFF. The CDR3 DNA follows: TGTGCCAGCAGCGTAGGTTCGGGGGGCCAATACAATGAGCAGTTCTTC.

The chain employs TRBV5-4 and TRBJ1-2, with D unresolved. The CDR3 extends over 11 amino acids. From germline, CDR1 is SGHNT and CDR2 YYREEE (reference sequence). Trimming left V 2 bases short and J 5 bases short, with 4 bases between. This CDR3 reads CASSFGYGYTF. Written as DNA, the CDR3 is TGTGCCAGCAGCTTCGGGTATGGCTACACCTTC.

The chain employs TRBV19 and TRBJ1-1; weak D call: TRBD1 (6 bases). This CDR3 is 14 amino acids long. Germline V gene lookup returns CDR1 LNHDA and CDR2 SQIVND (reference sequence). Between the trimmed V and J ends, which lost 4 bases and 0 bases, there was a span of 9 bases. CDR3 protein: CASSTGQLNTEAFF. CDR3 nucleotides: TGTGCCAGTAGTACGGGACAACTGAACACTGAAGCTTTCTTT.

The V and J genes are TRBV6-6 and TRBJ2-1, with 10 bases matching TRBD1. The CDR3 has 14 amino acids. CDR1 MNHNY and CDR2 SVGAGI come from the germline V gene (reference sequence). J gave up 8 bases and V 1 base, and 2 bases lay outside the gene matches. The DNA of the CDR3 is TGTGCCAGCAGTTACTTGGGACAGGGGTATGAGCAGTTCTTC. This gives the protein CASSYLGQGYEQFF.

This chain links TRBV6-5 with TRBJ1-1, with D unclear. Germline V gene lookup returns CDR1 MNHEY and CDR2 SVGAGI. The V end was cut by 0 bases, the J end by 4 bases, with 6 bases between. The CDR3 is 13 amino acids. The CDR3 here is CASSYSGPTEAFF. CDR3 bases: TGTGCCAGCAGTTACTCTGGGCCCACTGAAGCTTTCTTT.

V is TRBV2 and J is TRBJ2-3, with unresolved D. The CDR3 sequence is 12 residues long. The germline V gene encodes CDR1 SNHLY and CDR2 FYNNEI. Trimming removed 8 bases at V and 4 bases at J, with 10 bases between. Written as DNA, the CDR3 is TGTGCCAGCGGCCCCCAGGCAGATACGCAGTATTTT. Translating it yields CASGPQADTQYF.

The rearrangement uses TRBV27 and TRBJ2-1; D is uncertain. Germline-derived CDR1 and CDR2 are MNHEY and SMNVEV (reference sequence). V dropped 5 bases and J dropped 6 bases, with 11 bases sitting between them. The CDR3 extends over 13 amino acids. CDR3 sequence reads: CASSPNSGNEQFF. In DNA, the CDR3 is TGTGCCAGCAGTCCGAACTCGGGCAATGAGCAGTTCTTC.

The rearrangement uses TRBV4-1 and TRBJ2-7; the match to TRBD2 covers 8 bases. CDR1 MGHRA and CDR2 YSYEKL come from the germline V gene. The CDR3 runs 16 residues. Trimming removed 0 bases from V and 1 base from J; junction bases left unmatched: 5. This CDR3 reads CASSQETGGLSYEQYF. CDR3 sequence (DNA): TGCGCCAGCAGCCAAGAAACGGGAGGGCTTTCCTACGAGCAGTACTTC.

This clone was recorded only once. The chain uses TRBV7-2 and TRBJ1-2; 7 nucleotides line up with TRBD1. CDR1 is SGHTA, CDR2 FQGNSA, per germline. The CDR3 length is 12 residues. V was pared by 5 bases and J by 10 bases, with 7 bases of the junction left unmatched. The DNA of the CDR3 is TGTGCCAGCAGCCCGTGGGACAGCCTCTACACCTTC. Encoded protein: CASSPWDSLYTF.

The rearrangement uses TRBV4-1 and TRBJ2-2; tentative D call: TRBD1 (6 bases). Germline-derived CDR1 and CDR2 are MGHRA and YSYEKL. V was pared by 2 bases and J by 2 bases, with 12 bases between. This CDR3 has 16 residues. The CDR3: CASSQLTGVNTGELFF. CDR3 nucleotides: TGCGCCAGCAGCCAACTGACAGGAGTAAACACCGGGGAGCTGTTTTTT.

The genes are TRBV7-6 and TRBJ2-3; 10 nucleotides align to TRBD2. The germline V gene has CDR1 SGHVS and CDR2 FNYEAQ. The CDR3 length is 17 residues. After removal of 4 bases from V and 0 bases from J, the junction contained 7 bases not matched to a gene. The DNA of the CDR3 is TGTGCCAGCAGCTCGAGCGGGGGGGCAACTAGCACAGATACGCAGTATTTT. Translated: CASSSSGGATSTDTQYF.

The rearrangement joins TRBV4-3 to TRBJ1-3; D is unresolved. The CDR3 runs 15 residues. The ends were cut back, 0 bases at V and 0 bases at J, with 6 bases in the middle. Per germline, CDR1 LGHNA and CDR2 YSLEER. The CDR3, as DNA: TGCGCCAGCAGCCAAGACACGAGCTCTGGAAACACCATATATTTT. Its protein is CASSQDTSSGNTIYF.

The chain joins TRBV11-1 to TRBJ2-7; tentative D call: TRBD2 (6 bases). This CDR3 is 18 amino acids long. Germline-derived CDR1 and CDR2 are SGHAT and FQDESV (reference sequence). The germline V and J ends were trimmed by 2 bases and 1 base, with 21 bases remaining between them. CDR3 coding DNA: TGTGCCAGCAGCTTAAGTCCCGTCGGGAGTTGGGAATCCTACGAGCAGTACTTC. It translates to CASSLSPVGSWESYEQYF.

This clone was seen more than once but under ten times. J is TRBJ2-3 and V is TRBV7-9; 7 nucleotides agree with TRBD2. Germline-derived CDR1 and CDR2 are SEHNR and FQNEAQ (reference sequence). The CDR3 has 14 amino acids. V shed 5 bases and J 4 bases; nucleotides not matched to a gene: 6. The CDR3 sequence: CASSRKGLADTQYF. The CDR3 DNA follows: TGTGCCAGCAGCCGGAAAGGACTAGCAGATACGCAGTATTTT. Filled out from reference TRBV7-9 and TRBJ2-3, the complete variable domain reads DTGVSQNPRHKITKRGQNVTFRCDPISEHNRLYWYRQTLGQGPEFLTYFQNEAQLEKSRLLSDRFSAERPKGSFSTLEIQRTEQGDSAMYLCASSRKGLADTQYFGPGTRLTVL.

V and J are TRBV7-3 and TRBJ2-2; 8 bases are shared with TRBD1. V trimming: 10 bases; J trimming: 8 bases; junction bases outside the gene matches: 6. Germline V lookup: CDR1 SGHTA, CDR2 FQGTGA. This CDR3 contains 12 residues. CDR3 in amino acids: CAIQGVKGELFF. CDR3 nucleotide sequence: TGTGCCATACAGGGGGTGAAGGGGGAGCTGTTTTTT.

V and J are TRBV5-6 and TRBJ2-5; 12 positions match TRBD1. There are 15 residues in the CDR3. Germline CDR1 is SGHDT and CDR2 is YYEEEE. The V segment lost 2 bases and the J segment 6 bases; nucleotides outside the gene matches: 5. The CDR3 DNA is TGTGCCAGCAGCTTCGGGACAGGGGGCGTGAAGACCCAGTACTTC. Protein: CASSFGTGGVKTQYF.

The CDR3 DNA reads as TGTGCCAGTAGTATTCTAGCGGGAGTCGACTCCTACAATGAGCAGTTCTTC. Protein product: CASSILAGVDSYNEQFF. The chain links TRBV19 to TRBJ2-1, with 10 bases aligning to TRBD2. Germline trimming cut 3 bases from V and 0 bases from J; bases unmatched to any gene: 5. The CDR3 consists of 17 residues. Looked up from germline, CDR1 is LNHDA and CDR2 is SQIVND (reference sequence).

In this sample, this clone turned up a few times. The chain links TRBV5-6 to TRBJ2-7, with D perhaps TRBD1 (6 bases). Trimming pared 0 bases from V and 2 bases from J, leaving 15 bases between. Germline V gene lookup returns CDR1 SGHDT and CDR2 YYEEEE. The CDR3 consists of 16 residues. Here the CDR3 reads CASSLGGWGQTYEQYF. The CDR3, as DNA: TGTGCCAGCAGCTTGGGAGGTTGGGGACAAACCTACGAGCAGTACTTC.

V is TRBV19 and J is TRBJ1-2, with 7 bases lining up with TRBD1. This CDR3 spans 15 amino acids. From germline, CDR1 is LNHDA and CDR2 SQIVND (reference sequence). Trimming took 3 bases from V and 3 from J; bases not matched to a gene: 7. CDR3 nucleotide sequence: TGTGCCAGTAGTATTGGGGCAGGGGGGCACTATGGCTACACCTTC. Amino acids: CASSIGAGGHYGYTF.

The chain joins TRBV9 to TRBJ1-3; maybe TRBD1 (5 bases). This CDR3 comprises 15 residues. Germline CDR1 SGDLS, CDR2 YYNGEE. The V end lost 4 bases, the J end lost 4 bases, and 15 bases lay between the germline ends. In DNA, the CDR3 is TGTGCCAGCAGCCCCGTTGAGGCAGGGGGAAACACCATATATTTT. It encodes CASSPVEAGGNTIYF. Variable domain in full (rest from reference TRBV9 and TRBJ1-3): DSGVTQTPKHLITATGQRVTLRCSPRSGDLSVYWYQQSLDQGLQFLIQYYNGEERAKGNILERFSAQQFPDLHSELNLSSLELGDSALYFCASSPVEAGGNTIYFGEGSWLTVV.

The chain couples TRBV19 to TRBJ2-3, with D perhaps matching TRBD2 (6 bases). The ends were cut back, 3 bases at V and 0 bases at J, with 7 bases in the middle. The germline gives CDR1 LNHDA, CDR2 SQIVND (reference sequence). This CDR3 has 14 amino acids. DNA of the CDR3: TGTGCCAGTAGTATGGGGGGAAGCACAGATACGCAGTATTTT. Its protein is CASSMGGSTDTQYF.

This clone was observed once. The rearrangement uses TRBV5-6 and TRBJ2-1; 7 positions match TRBD1. There are 14 residues in the CDR3. The trim removed 4 bases at V and 7 bases at J, leaving 8 bases unmatched. CDR1 and CDR2 (germline): SGHDT, YYEEEE. CDR3 DNA sequence: TGTGCCAGCAGCCCGATTACAGGGGTAAATGAGCAGTTCTTC. Its translation: CASSPITGVNEQFF.

This chain joins TRBV4-1 and TRBJ2-5, with TRBD2 matching 12 bases. After removal of 0 bases from V and 2 bases from J, the junction contained 4 bases not matched to a gene. The CDR3 runs 17 residues. Per germline, CDR1 MGHRA and CDR2 YSYEKL. CDR3 loop: CASSQEWLAGGQETQYF. CDR3 sequence (DNA): TGCGCCAGCAGCCAAGAATGGCTAGCGGGGGGGCAAGAGACCCAGTACTTC.

The J gene is TRBJ2-1, the V gene TRBV7-6, with D tentatively TRBD1 (6 bases). The V end lost 1 base, the J end lost 13 bases, and 14 bases lay between the germline ends. The germline gives CDR1 SGHVS, CDR2 FNYEAQ. The CDR3 is 13 amino acids. CDR3 residues: CASSLGTAPNQFF. CDR3 DNA: TGTGCCAGCAGCTTAGGGACAGCTCCTAACCAGTTCTTC.